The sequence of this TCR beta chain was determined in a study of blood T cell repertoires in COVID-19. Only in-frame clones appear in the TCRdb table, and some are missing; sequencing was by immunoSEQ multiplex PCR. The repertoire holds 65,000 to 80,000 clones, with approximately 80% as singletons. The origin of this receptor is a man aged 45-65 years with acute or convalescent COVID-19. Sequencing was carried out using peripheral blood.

The CDR3 DNA sequence: TGTGCCAGCAGTTTAACAGTAAGAAACACCATATATTTT. Protein product: CASSLTVRNTIYF. The chain has TRBV28 and TRBJ1-3; D is unclear. Germline loops: CDR1 MDHEN, CDR2 SYDVKM. The CDR3 covers 13 residues. V lost 2 bases and J lost 5, with 7 bases in between.